This T cell receptor (beta chain) was sequenced for a study of blood T cell repertoires in COVID-19. Only in-frame clones appear in the TCRdb table, and some are missing; sequencing was by immunoSEQ multiplex PCR. Found here are 200,000 or so clones, over 80% of them singletons; the top ten hold less than 3.5%. The CDR3 is made up of 15 amino acids. Trimming took 3 bases from V and 6 from J; bases not matched to a gene: 6. Germline V lookup: CDR1 SGDLS, CDR2 YYNGEE. Enrollment of patients from Seattle took place during active infection, with longitudinal follow-up. Input material: peripheral blood. This clonotype originated in a man aged 30 to 39 with COVID-19, enrolled during active disease. The V and J genes are TRBV9 and TRBJ2-1; 10 nucleotides line up with TRBD1. This CDR3 reads CASSGRGQGGNEQFF. The CDR3 DNA is TGTGCCAGCAGCGGACGAGGACAGGGGGGCAATGAGCAGTTCTTC.